These 6 T cell receptor beta chains were sequenced from one sample in a study of OX40 agonist ivuxolimab in advanced cancers. Libraries were prepared by immunoSEQ multiplex PCR; TCRdb keeps only in-frame clonotypes and omits some of them. Of tens of thousands of clones in the sample, roughly 89% are singletons; the top ten hold under 0.25%. The sample in question was CD4+ or CD8+ T cells sorted from blood, obtained in a trial of the OX40 agonist ivuxolimab. The receptors originated from an adult with an advanced solid tumor such as melanoma, head and neck, liver or kidney cancer.

The J gene is TRBJ1-5, the V gene TRBV5-1, with a tentative D call TRBD1 (5 bases). CDR3 length: 14 amino acids. The germline V gene has CDR1 SGHRS and CDR2 YFSETQ. V lost 3 bases, J lost 5 bases, and 12 bases lay in between. This chain's CDR3 is CASSSGTPDQPQHF. DNA for the CDR3: TGCGCCAGCAGCTCCGGGACCCCGGATCAGCCCCAGCATTTT.

The chain carries TRBV10-3 and TRBJ2-7; no reliable D call. CDR3 length: 13 residues. V was cut by 3 bases and J by 6 bases, with 12 bases left in between. Germline loops: CDR1 ENHRY, CDR2 SYGVKD. CDR3 in amino acids: CAISEQRGLEQYF. Written as DNA, the CDR3 is TGTGCCATCAGTGAACAACGTGGTCTCGAGCAGTACTTC.

This clone is a singleton in its sample. The rearrangement links TRBV6-5 to TRBJ2-3; D might be TRBD1 (6 bases). Germline-derived CDR1 and CDR2 are MNHEY and SVGAGI. The CDR3 length is 14 residues. Between the trimmed V and J ends, which lost 5 bases and 0 bases, there was a span of 9 bases. The chain's CDR3 is CASSPRGSTDTQYF. The CDR3 nucleotides are TGTGCCAGCAGTCCCAGGGGAAGCACAGATACGCAGTATTTT.

The chain is built from TRBV5-1 and TRBJ2-3; TRBD2 matches at 11 bases. V shed 0 bases and J 2 bases; nucleotides not matched to a gene: 8. The CDR3 totals 18 residues. Germline V gene data show CDR1 as SGHRS and CDR2 as YFSETQ. CDR3 residues: CASSLGRASGGNTDTQYF. The CDR3 DNA is TGCGCCAGCAGCTTGGGTCGGGCTAGCGGGGGGAACACAGATACGCAGTATTTT. The full variable domain, its missing parts supplied by reference TRBV5-1 and TRBJ2-3, is KAGVTQTPRYLIKTRGQQVTLSCSPISGHRSVSWYQQTPGQGLQFLFEYFSETQRNKGNFPGRFSGRQFSNSRSEMNVSTLELGDSALYLCASSLGRASGGNTDTQYFGPGTRLTVL.

This sequence joins TRBV2 and TRBJ2-5; 11 positions match TRBD1. CDR3 length: 14 amino acids. Germline CDR1 SNHLY, CDR2 FYNNEI. Trimming took 7 bases from V and 5 from J; bases not matched to a gene: 6. The CDR3 region has the DNA TGTGCCAGCAACCAGGGACAGGGGGAGGAGACCCAGTACTTC. This gives the protein CASNQGQGEETQYF.

The gene calls are TRBV27 and TRBJ2-1; no definite D call. The germline V and J ends were trimmed by 4 bases and 2 bases, with 9 bases remaining between them. Germline values: CDR1 MNHEY, CDR2 SMNVEV (reference sequence). The CDR3 consists of 14 residues. The CDR3 loop reads CASSWVEPYNEQFF. The CDR3 nucleotides are TGTGCCAGCAGTTGGGTGGAGCCCTACAATGAGCAGTTCTTC.